This T cell receptor (beta chain) was identified in a study of T cell changes during pregnancy in multiple sclerosis. V was shortened by 6 bases and J by 0 bases, with 8 bases between the two germline ends. Germline V gene sequence: CDR1 SGHVS, CDR2 FQNEAQ. The CDR3 runs 13 residues. Sequencing was performed with immunoSEQ multiplex PCR; in TCRdb, only in-frame clones are kept and a portion is missing. This table holds about 110,000 clones, about 89% found once. The clonotype originates from a female donor with multiple sclerosis, enrolled in a pregnancy study. This rearrangement joins TRBV7-8 to TRBJ1-1; TRBD1 is a possible D gene (5 bases). The input for sequencing was peripheral blood, taken before pregnancy. The CDR3 reads CASSSTVNTEAFF. In DNA form, the CDR3 reads TGTGCCAGCAGTTCGACAGTGAACACTGAAGCTTTCTTT.